The clone carrying this T cell receptor beta chain was seen only once. How the authors handled the data: Reference gene primer amplification yielded estimated nucleated cell counts. Sequencing used immunoSEQ multiplex PCR; TCRdb keeps in-frame clones, though not all of them. The V and J calls and the clone size are those of that table, but D and trimming were determined from the DNA. This repertoire shows about 200,000 clones, 88% found once; its top ten account for approximately 5.5%. CDR1 SGHDT and CDR2 YYEEEE come from the germline V gene. V lost 4 bases and J 7 bases, leaving 11 bases between the germline ends. The CDR3 has 12 residues. The data derive from a study of blood T cell repertoires in COVID-19. Study-wide background: The cDNA or gDNA used as material had been derived from T cells, B-cell-depleted T cells, or PBMCs.

The chain recombines TRBV5-6 with TRBJ1-1; D gene ambiguous. The sample taken for sequencing was peripheral blood. The TCR originated in a man aged 35-49 years with active or convalescent COVID-19. The CDR3: CASSTLVGEAFF. The CDR3 DNA reads TGTGCCAGCAGCACCTTGGTCGGTGAAGCTTTCTTT.